This T cell receptor (beta chain) comes out of a study of T cell repertoires in cytomegalovirus infection. Study summary: Peptides in the study included HLA-C-restricted and HLA-B-restricted CMV epitopes. Public TCR beta signatures indicated both CMV infection and matching HLA type.

A single record per CDR3 protein comes from TCRdb applying MiXCR to the reads. This table holds 380,000 or so distinct CDR3 sequences, 34% found once. Findings and caveats of the study: Frequencies of public TCR beta families were cumulated, and this identified carriers of CMV plus the relevant HLA. What dominated the ex vivo response were HLA-C-restricted CMV-specific TCR beta clonotypes.

Comments on this clonotype: Its specificity is not known.

Material: cultured PBMCs, obtained from culture after CMV antigen stimulation. The TCR was taken from a human donor in good health (CMV status not recorded). Some clones in this sample may be carry-over from other donors' samples.

The CDR3: CASSSLRTQRTEQYF. CDR3 DNA sequence: TGTGCCAGCAGTTCTCTTAGGACCCAACGGACCGAGCAGTACTTC. The chain carries TRBV27 and TRBJ2-7; D gene unclear. The CDR3 has 15 amino acids. From germline, CDR1 is MNHEY and CDR2 SMNVEV (reference sequence). The V gene lost 4 bases and the J gene lost 6 bases, with 19 bases spanning the gap.